Ten or more counts support the clone carrying this TCR beta chain. This sample stems from a study of regulatory T cells in long-lasting Graves disease. The ends lost 2 bases at V and 3 bases at J; junction bases unmatched: 9. The CDR3 is 16 residues long. The V gene's germline CDR1 is SQVTM and CDR2 ANQGSEA. To make TCR beta libraries, researchers used iRepertoire HTBI primers and Arm-PCR of CDR3 regions. MiXCR was run by TCRdb on the multiplex PCR reads, yielding one entry per CDR3 protein. The table includes roughly 400,000 distinct CDR3 sequences, roughly 15% detected once. Indicated time point: newly diagnosed GD, antithyroid drugs for less than 3 months. From PBMCs, RNA was extracted and then used to make the TCR library. These sequences were also reported in another study, on T cells in Graves' hyperthyroidism and ophthalmopathy. This second report adds: Patients having uncontrolled infection, another autoimmune disease, pregnancy or lactation were not included.

The J gene is TRBJ1-4, the V gene TRBV29-1, with TRBD1 matching over 7 bases. Here the sequenced sample was peripheral blood mononuclear cells (PBMCs), taken at new diagnosis, from a patient treated with antithyroid drugs. The TCR comes from a woman aged 18-29 years with Graves disease. CDR3 residues: CSVETVGDSANEKLFF. The CDR3 bases are TGCAGCGTTGAAACGGTGGGGGACAGCGCTAATGAAAAACTGTTTTTT.